The next 19 T cell receptor beta chains were all read from a single sample in a study of CD8 T cells in ankylosing spondylitis. TCRdb reprocessed the 5' RACE reads via MiXCR and lists one record per CDR3 protein. The top ten hold over 13% of the sample, which has under 200,000 distinct CDR3 sequences, roughly 10% seen once. The sequencing input was blood, either unsorted or a sorted T cell fraction (not recorded which). These receptors originate from a female donor with ankylosing spondylitis or in good health (not recorded which).

This clonotype was seen a few times. V gene TRBV7-6 combines with J gene TRBJ2-5; D gene ambiguous. Trimming stripped 0 bases from V and 4 bases from J, with 12 bases between. From germline, CDR1 is SGHVS and CDR2 FNYEAQ. The CDR3 runs to 15 residues. The CDR3 is CASSLASLSGETQYF. DNA for the CDR3: TGTGCCAGCAGCTTAGCCAGCCTTAGTGGAGAGACCCAGTACTTC. Drawing the rest from reference TRBV7-6 and TRBJ2-5, the complete variable domain is GAGVSQSPRYKVTKRGQDVALRCDPISGHVSLYWYRQALGQGPEFLTYFNYEAQQDKSGLPNDRFSAERPEGSISTLTIQRTEQRDSAMYRCASSLASLSGETQYFGPGTRLLVL.

This clonotype turned up a few times. The rearrangement links TRBV5-4 to TRBJ2-3; 10 positions match TRBD1. V was pared by 4 bases and J by 2 bases, with 7 bases of the junction left unmatched. The CDR3 consists of 16 residues. The V gene's germline CDR1 is SGHNT and CDR2 YYREEE (reference sequence). In DNA, the CDR3 is TGTGCCAGCAGCCCCCGGGGGACAGGGGCCACAGATACGCAGTATTTT. Translation gives CASSPRGTGATDTQYF.

The rearrangement uses TRBV6-5 and TRBJ2-1, with TRBD2 matching 7 bases. Looked up from germline, CDR1 is MNHEY and CDR2 is SVGAGI. The CDR3 covers 15 residues. Trimming took 3 bases from V and 8 from J; bases not matched to a gene: 10. Here the CDR3 DNA reads TGTGCCAGCAGTTATTTACGCGGGAGCACGGATGAGCAGTTCTTC. It translates to CASSYLRGSTDEQFF.

This clonotype was counted at least ten times. The rearrangement uses TRBV7-9 and TRBJ2-7; no definite D call. Deletions cut 5 bases from V and 5 bases from J, with 13 bases between. Germline values: CDR1 SEHNR, CDR2 FQNEAQ (reference sequence). The CDR3 totals 13 residues. CDR3 bases: TGTGCCAGCAGCCCCCCTGGACGGAACGAGCAGTACTTC. As protein: CASSPPGRNEQYF.

The J gene is TRBJ2-2, the V gene TRBV19; 7 nucleotides agree with TRBD2. Germline values: CDR1 LNHDA, CDR2 SQIVND (reference sequence). The junction had 2 bases not matched to a gene; V was cut back by 3 bases and J by 1 base. The CDR3 extends over 15 amino acids. The CDR3 spells CASSIASGNTGELFF. CDR3 nucleotides: TGTGCCAGTAGTATTGCTAGCGGGAACACCGGGGAGCTGTTTTTT.

J is TRBJ1-1 and V is TRBV7-3; perhaps TRBD1 as D (5 bases). The CDR3 has 12 residues. CDR1 is SGHTA, CDR2 FQGTGA, per germline. The germline V and J ends were trimmed by 5 bases and 4 bases, with 8 bases remaining between them. CDR3 sequence (DNA): TGTGCCAGCAGCAATGGGGGCACTGAAGCTTTCTTT. Translation gives CASSNGGTEAFF.

This clonotype was observed a few times. The V gene is TRBV4-3, the J gene TRBJ2-7, with D unresolved. The CDR3 is made up of 15 amino acids. Germline V gives CDR1 LGHNA, CDR2 YSLEER. V was cut by 1 base and J by 3 bases, with 13 bases left in between. Written as DNA, the CDR3 is TGCGCCAGCAGCCAAGGGGCCGGCAGCAACTACGAGCAGTACTTC. Protein product: CASSQGAGSNYEQYF.

The rearrangement joins TRBV7-9 to TRBJ2-7; D is possibly TRBD2 (7 bases). Per the germline V gene, CDR1 is SEHNR and CDR2 is FQNEAQ (reference sequence). Trimming took 5 bases from V and 3 from J, leaving 14 bases between them. The CDR3 consists of 14 residues. CDR3 bases: TGTGCCAGCAGCCCCCGGGGGGCTCTCTACGAGCAGTACTTC. As protein: CASSPRGALYEQYF.

The genes are TRBV5-1 and TRBJ1-6; D unclear. Trimming removed 1 base from V and 10 bases from J, with 6 bases in between. The CDR3 has 12 amino acids. The V gene's germline CDR1 is SGHRS and CDR2 YFSETQ. CDR3 residues: CASSLNSSPLHF. CDR3 sequence (DNA): TGCGCCAGCAGCTTGAACAGCTCACCCCTCCACTTT.

This clonotype was seen a few times. The rearrangement uses TRBV9 and TRBJ2-1; 13 nucleotides line up with TRBD2. Germline CDR1 reads SGDLS; CDR2 reads YYNGEE. This CDR3 has 17 amino acids. V lost 4 bases to trimming and J lost 2 bases; unmatched junction nucleotides: 6. The CDR3 DNA sequence: TGTGCCAGCAGCCCCCGGACTAGCGGGGGCCCCTACAATGAGCAGTTCTTC. This encodes CASSPRTSGGPYNEQFF.

The CDR3 protein is CASGPGFGDPEAFF. The DNA for the CDR3 is TGTGCCAGCGGGCCGGGCTTTGGGGACCCTGAAGCTTTCTTT. V is TRBV12-3 or TRBV12-4 and J is TRBJ1-1, with D tentatively TRBD1 (5 bases). The CDR3 extends over 14 amino acids. The V end lost 8 bases, the J end lost 6 bases, and 19 bases lay between the germline ends.

At least ten counts were recorded for this clonotype. The rearrangement uses TRBV20-1 and TRBJ1-1; D is unresolved. Trimming pared 2 bases from V and 4 bases from J, leaving 14 bases between. The CDR3 covers 14 residues. CDR1 and CDR2 (germline): DFQATT, SNEGSKA (reference sequence). CDR3 nucleotides: TGCAGTGCTAGATCGGTTGGTGAGGGCACTGAAGCTTTCTTT. This encodes CSARSVGEGTEAFF.

The chain has TRBV5-4 and TRBJ2-1, with unresolved D. The CDR3 extends over 13 amino acids. Germline-derived CDR1 and CDR2 are SGHNT and YYREEE (reference sequence). Trimming shortened V by 4 bases and J by 10 bases, and 15 bases separated the two germline ends. The CDR3 is CASSLSGYQEQFF. CDR3 in DNA: TGTGCCAGCAGCCTCTCCGGGTACCAAGAGCAGTTCTTC.

The table lists this clonotype with a few counts. The chain carries TRBV4-3 and TRBJ2-4; no reliable D call. Germline assignment: CDR1 LGHNA and CDR2 YSLEER. This CDR3 region has 13 residues. The germline V and J ends were trimmed by 0 bases and 4 bases, with 4 bases remaining between them. The CDR3 bases are TGCGCCAGCAGCCAAGAGTTAAAAAACATTCAGTACTTC. Residues: CASSQELKNIQYF.

The chain carries TRBV11-2 and TRBJ2-3; possibly TRBD2 for D (6 bases). The ends were cut back, 0 bases at V and 2 bases at J, with 15 bases in the middle. The CDR3 runs to 17 residues. CDR1 is SGHAT, CDR2 FQNNGV, per germline. CDR3 residues: CASSLEPVGTFTDTQYF. In DNA, the CDR3 is TGTGCCAGCAGCTTAGAGCCCGTCGGGACTTTCACAGATACGCAGTATTTT.

This clonotype was seen at least ten times. V gene TRBV28 combines with J gene TRBJ2-7; possibly TRBD2 for D (6 bases). V was clipped by 6 bases and J by 3 bases, with 18 bases between them. The CDR3 is 15 residues long. The germline V gene has CDR1 MDHEN and CDR2 SYDVKM. The CDR3 region is CASSPTGLNIYEQYF. In DNA, the CDR3 is TGTGCCAGCAGCCCGACGGGACTCAATATCTACGAGCAGTACTTC.

In its sample, this clonotype was seen a few times. The chain carries TRBV7-9 and TRBJ2-7; D is perhaps TRBD1 (6 bases). V was shortened by 5 bases and J by 5 bases, with 16 bases between the two germline ends. The germline gives CDR1 SEHNR, CDR2 FQNEAQ (reference sequence). The CDR3 is 14 residues long. The CDR3 spells CASSPLGGMNEQYF. CDR3 in DNA: TGTGCCAGCAGCCCACTAGGGGGTATGAACGAGCAGTACTTC.

This clonotype was found a few times. The chain employs TRBV5-6 and TRBJ2-1, with 8 positions matching TRBD2. This CDR3 has 15 amino acids. V trimming: 4 bases; J trimming: 10 bases; junction bases outside the gene matches: 13. The germline CDR1 and CDR2 sequences are SGHDT and YYEEEE. This chain's CDR3 is CASSLGPGGGEEQFF. In DNA, the CDR3 is TGTGCCAGCAGCCTGGGACCCGGGGGGGGGGAGGAGCAGTTCTTC.

This clonotype has only one observation. The junction departs from germline at one end; a sequencing error may be responsible. J is TRBJ2-2 and V is TRBV9; D possibly corresponds to TRBD1 (6 bases). The CDR3 consists of 13 residues. Looked up from germline, CDR1 is SGDLS and CDR2 is YYNGEE. DNA of the CDR3: TGCGCCAGCAGCGTAGGGGGAGCCGGGGAGCTGTTTTTT. Translated: CASSVGGAGELFF.